The 14 T cell receptor beta chains in this list originate from one sample, sequenced in a study of Graves' ophthalmopathy and Graves' hyperthyroidism. Using RNA transcripts, the TCR beta CDR3 regions were amplified. The authors performed first-round RT-PCR with HTBI primers and then a second-round multiplex PCR. TCRdb fed the multiplex PCR reads into MiXCR, producing one record per CDR3 protein. The table records around 1.1 million distinct CDR3 sequences, 36% of them present only once. Sequenced sample: peripheral blood or thyroid tissue (not recorded which). These receptors all stem from an adult man with Graves' hyperthyroidism.

The CDR3 DNA is TGTGCCAGCAGCTTGGGACTAGCGAGCACAGATACGCAGTATTTT. Protein: CASSLGLASTDTQYF. The rearrangement links TRBV5-5 to TRBJ2-3; 8 bases map to TRBD2. Per germline, CDR1 SGHKS and CDR2 YYEKEE (reference sequence). The V and J ends lost 0 bases and 0 bases, in that order; junction bases with no gene match: 0. The CDR3 extends over 15 amino acids.

This clonotype was counted only a few times. CDR3 loop: CASLLGRDYEQYF. The CDR3 bases are TGTGCCAGCCTCTTAGGAAGGGACTACGAGCAGTACTTC. This chain connects TRBV2 to TRBJ2-7, with unresolved D. This CDR3 comprises 13 residues. V lost 8 bases to trimming and J lost 3 bases, with 14 bases between them. Germline CDR1 and CDR2: SNHLY and FYNNEI.

The V and J genes are TRBV20-1 and TRBJ2-6; TRBD2 matches at 11 bases. Per germline, CDR1 DFQATT and CDR2 SNEGSKA (reference sequence). This CDR3 has 20 residues. V trimming: 0 bases; J trimming: 0 bases; junction bases outside the gene matches: 10. The CDR3 loop is CSARDSKRLAGSSGANVLTF. CDR3 nucleotide sequence: TGCAGTGCTAGAGATAGTAAACGACTAGCGGGGAGCTCTGGGGCCAACGTCCTGACTTTC.

The V call is TRBV7-6, the J call TRBJ1-5, with a tentative D call TRBD1 (5 bases). This CDR3 has 14 residues. CDR1 is SGHVS, CDR2 FNYEAQ, per germline. Between the trimmed V and J ends, which lost 3 bases and 4 bases, there was a span of 10 bases. CDR3 loop: CASSLGRVNQPQHF. CDR3 in DNA: TGTGCCAGCAGCTTGGGCAGGGTAAATCAGCCCCAGCATTTT.

This clonotype was observed at least ten times. This chain connects TRBV28 to TRBJ1-2, with a possible D match to TRBD1 (5 bases). Germline V gene lookup returns CDR1 MDHEN and CDR2 SYDVKM. CDR3 length: 14 residues. V lost 2 bases and J 3 bases, leaving 10 bases between the germline ends. In DNA form, the CDR3 reads TGTGCCAGCAGTTTACAGGGATCGCACTATGGCTACACCTTC. Translation: CASSLQGSHYGYTF.

This clonotype was seen only a few times. This chain connects TRBV12-3 or TRBV12-4 to TRBJ1-1, with D maybe TRBD1 (6 bases). CDR3 length equals 16 residues. The V and J ends lost 3 bases and 1 base respectively, with 15 bases between them. CDR3 sequence (DNA): TGTGCCAGCAGTTTTTGGGTTGGGGGCAGGAACACTGAAGCTTTCTTT. Protein sequence: CASSFWVGGRNTEAFF.

The J gene is TRBJ1-1, the V gene TRBV28; D uncertain. This CDR3 has 14 amino acids. V lost 11 bases and J lost 1, with 17 bases in between. The germline V gene encodes CDR1 MDHEN and CDR2 SYDVKM. CDR3 bases: TGTGCCCACAGTTTGCCCCCCGGGAACACTGAAGCTTTCTTT. It encodes CAHSLPPGNTEAFF.

The chain couples TRBV7-8 to TRBJ2-7; 11 bases align to TRBD1. The CDR3 runs 18 residues. The V segment lost 1 base and the J segment 3 bases; nucleotides outside the gene matches: 11. Germline V gene sequence: CDR1 SGHVS, CDR2 FQNEAQ. The DNA for the CDR3 is TGTGCCAGCAGCTTAGTTGGGACAGGGGGGGATTCGAACTACGAGCAGTACTTC. This sequence encodes CASSLVGTGGDSNYEQYF. Drawing the rest from reference TRBV7-8 and TRBJ2-7, the complete variable domain is GAGVSQSPRYKVAKRGQDVALRCDPISGHVSLFWYQQALGQGPEFLTYFQNEAQLDKSGLPSDRFFAERPEGSVSTLKIQRTQQEDSAVYLCASSLVGTGGDSNYEQYFGPGTRLTVT.

The chain combines TRBV20-1 with TRBJ2-5; D might be TRBD1 or TRBD2, each matching 6 bases. In germline, CDR1 is DFQATT, CDR2 SNEGSKA (reference sequence). The CDR3 totals 13 residues. V lost 0 bases and J 5 bases, leaving 10 bases between the germline ends. CDR3 region: CSARDFGGETQYF. As DNA, the CDR3 is TGCAGTGCTAGAGATTTCGGGGGCGAGACCCAGTACTTC.

This clonotype occurred once. This chain joins TRBV28 and TRBJ2-7, with TRBD2 as a possible D gene (5 bases). Germline assignment: CDR1 MDHEN and CDR2 SYDVKM. V was pared by 7 bases and J by 3 bases, with 16 bases between. This CDR3 comprises 14 residues. The CDR3 bases are TGTGCCAGCACTTCCTCCTCCGGGAACTACGAGCAGTACTTC. This gives the protein CASTSSSGNYEQYF.

In regard to this clonotype: Germline is not matched at one junction end, which may reflect a read error. This chain connects TRBV29-1 to TRBJ2-2; 12 nucleotides align to TRBD2. This CDR3 contains 18 residues. Germline V gene lookup returns CDR1 SQVTM and CDR2 ANQGSEA. CDR3: CSVGGRLAGERRTGELLF. CDR3 nucleotide sequence: TGCAGCGTTGGGGGCCGACTAGCGGGGGAACGGCGGACCGGGGAGCTGCTTTTT.

The CDR3 here is CAWSAGSSRDTQYF. CDR3 bases: TGTGCCTGGAGTGCAGGATCCTCCCGCGATACGCAGTATTTT. V and J are TRBV7-2 and TRBJ2-3; D uncertain. There are 14 residues in the CDR3. The germline CDR1 and CDR2 sequences are SGHTA and FQGNSA. The V and J ends lost 11 bases and 6 bases respectively, with 21 bases between them.

At least ten counts were recorded for this clonotype. J is TRBJ1-1 and V is TRBV7-2; TRBD1 aligns across 7 bases. V gave up 7 bases and J gave up 1 base; unmatched junction bases: 6. Germline V gene data show CDR1 as SGHTA and CDR2 as FQGNSA. The CDR3 consists of 14 residues. CDR3 sequence: CASTRPGGNTEAFF. CDR3 coding DNA: TGTGCCAGCACCAGACCAGGGGGGAACACTGAAGCTTTCTTT.

This clonotype was detected a few times. The chain links TRBV7-9 to TRBJ2-7, with D hard to call. The CDR3 spans 13 residues. V lost 1 base and J lost 8, with 12 bases in between. Germline V lookup: CDR1 SEHNR, CDR2 FQNEAQ (reference sequence). The CDR3 reads CASSLVGNLKQYF. The CDR3, as DNA: TGTGCCAGCAGCTTAGTAGGGAACCTCAAGCAGTACTTC.